These 6 T cell receptor beta chains share one sample of origin, sequenced in a study of long-term antiretroviral therapy in people with HIV. It was version v3.0 of the immunoSEQ assay that was run at survey level. Sequencing was performed with immunoSEQ multiplex PCR; in TCRdb, only in-frame clones are kept and a portion is missing. The sample yields around 29,000 clones, around three quarters seen once. The starting material was unsorted PBMCs, obtained 0.3 years after starting antiretroviral therapy. The receptors were gathered from a middle-aged man with HIV.

The chain has TRBV30 and TRBJ1-1; a weak D match, TRBD1 (6 bases). CDR3 length: 10 residues. The ends were cut back, 5 bases at V and 11 bases at J, with 12 bases in the middle. Germline V gene lookup returns CDR1 GTSNPN and CDR2 SVGIG (reference sequence). The CDR3 DNA reads TGTGCCTGGTACAGGGTATACGCTTTCTTT. Amino acid sequence: CAWYRVYAFF.

The chain combines TRBV19 with TRBJ1-4, with D unclear. CDR3 length: 13 amino acids. Germline lookup yields CDR1 LNHDA and CDR2 SQIVND (reference sequence). The ends were cut back, 2 bases at V and 8 bases at J, with 9 bases in the middle. CDR3 loop: CASSINSAEKLFF. The CDR3 bases are TGTGCCAGTAGTATAAATTCGGCGGAAAAACTGTTTTTT.

The rearrangement uses TRBV18 and TRBJ1-1, with 11 bases aligning to TRBD1. Germline-derived CDR1 and CDR2 are KGHSH and LQKENI. J was trimmed by 2 bases and V by 4 bases; bases with no gene match: 3. The CDR3 sequence is 15 residues long. As DNA, the CDR3 is TGTGCCAGCTCACGGGGACAGGGGGTAAACACTGAAGCTTTCTTT. Protein sequence: CASSRGQGVNTEAFF.

This clone occurred a few times. V and J are TRBV6-5 and TRBJ1-6; D remains ambiguous. Germline V gives CDR1 MNHEY, CDR2 SVGAGI. V gave up 6 bases and J gave up 7 bases, with 16 bases separating them. The CDR3 spans 15 residues. The CDR3, as DNA: TGTGCCAGCAGCCTATTTCCGCTCTCGAATTCACCCCTCCACTTT. Protein product: CASSLFPLSNSPLHF.

This chain uses TRBV19 with TRBJ1-1, with D unresolved. With 7 bases removed from V and 3 bases from J, the gap between germline ends came to 12 bases. The CDR3 consists of 13 residues. Germline CDR1 is LNHDA and CDR2 is SQIVND (reference sequence). CDR3 sequence: CASTTRGYTEAFF. In DNA, the CDR3 is TGTGCCAGTACCACGCGTGGGTACACTGAAGCTTTCTTT.

V is TRBV7-9 and J is TRBJ2-2, with a possible D match to TRBD1 (5 bases). V lost 1 base, J lost 6 bases, and 6 bases lay in between. Germline assignment: CDR1 SEHNR and CDR2 FQNEAQ (reference sequence). The CDR3 spans 13 residues. The CDR3 nucleotides read TGTGCCAGCAGCTTAGGGGGCGCCGGGGAGCTGTTTTTT. It specifies CASSLGGAGELFF.